Below, one T cell receptor (beta chain) is given with its context. This specimen belongs to a study of blood T cell repertoires in COVID-19. Per the original data handling: By means of reference gene primer amplification, nucleated cell counts were estimated. Using immunoSEQ multiplex PCR, the repertoire was profiled, and TCRdb retains in-frame clones only, with some absent. V, J and clone size reflect that table, while D and trimming were determined from the DNA. The data contain hundreds of thousands of clones, 85% to 90% of them seen just once; the ten biggest clones take up approximately 15%. This TCR came from a man aged 25 to 40 who had been exposed to COVID-19. The sequenced sample consisted of PBMCs or T cells enriched from blood (not recorded which).

In DNA, the CDR3 is TGTGCCAGCAGCCAAGATTCAGGGTCGGATCAGCCCCAGCATTTT. This codes for CASSQDSGSDQPQHF. The V call is TRBV3-1 (or the pseudogene TRBV3-2), the J call TRBJ1-5; D possibly corresponds to TRBD1 (5 bases). Germline V CDR1 and CDR2: LGHDT, YNNKEL (reference sequence). Trimming took 0 bases from V and 5 from J, leaving 11 bases between them. CDR3 size: 15 residues.